A selection of T cell receptor beta chains follows, all from one sample in a study of OX40 agonist ivuxolimab in advanced cancers. Method: immunoSEQ multiplex PCR; TCRdb's copy keeps in-frame clones and lacks some. The sample has under 70,000 clones; roughly 81% are singletons. The sequencing used CD4+ or CD8+ T cells sorted from blood, collected in a trial of the OX40 agonist ivuxolimab. Source of these receptors: an adult with an advanced solid tumor such as melanoma, head and neck, liver or kidney cancer. The CDR3 runs from the conserved cysteine through the conserved F or W. D genes are given only for firm matches. The size entry is marked missing in some rows and otherwise reads once, few, many or a size class.

d_call | j_call | clone_size | v_call | cdr3_aa | cdr3_nt
. | TRBJ1-2 | . | TRBV29-1 | CSVEEVGRGAYGYTF | TGCAGCGTTGAAGAAGTCGGGCGCGGGGCCTATGGCTACACCTTC
. | TRBJ2-7 | . | TRBV7-8 | CASSFVSGAGKYF | TGTGCCAGCAGCTTCGTCTCTGGGGCAGGGAAATACTTC
. | TRBJ2-7 | few | TRBV7-2 | CASSLDPGSYEQYF | TGTGCCAGCAGCTTAGATCCCGGCTCCTACGAGCAGTACTTC
. | TRBJ1-5 | . | TRBV5-5 | CASSLDIYQPQHF | TGTGCCAGCAGCTTGGACATTTATCAGCCCCAGCATTTT
TRBD1 | TRBJ1-4 | . | TRBV2 | CASSGEQGGLSTNEKLFF | TGTGCCAGCAGTGGAGAACAGGGGGGCCTTTCAACTAATGAAAAACTGTTTTTT
TRBD2 | TRBJ2-7 | . | TRBV15 | CATSRDRQAGRSGQYF | TGTGCCACCAGCAGAGATAGGCAGGCCGGGAGGAGCGGGCAGTACTTC
. | TRBJ1-4 | . | TRBV6-6 | CASSYSAREKLFF | TGTGCCAGCAGTTACTCGGCCCGCGAAAAACTGTTTTTT
TRBD2 | TRBJ2-3 | once | TRBV5-1 | CAREGDRGPGLAGGAFTDTQYF | TGCGCCAGGGAAGGGGACAGGGGGCCCGGACTAGCGGGAGGGGCATTCACAGATACGCAGTATTTT
. | TRBJ2-5 | . | TRBV14 | CASSQDQGETQYF | TGTGCCAGCAGCCAAGATCAAGGAGAGACCCAGTACTTC
. | TRBJ1-1 | . | TRBV13 | CASSLRGGTEAFF | TGTGCCAGCAGCTTAAGGGGGGGGACTGAAGCTTTCTTT
TRBD1 | TRBJ2-7 | . | TRBV30 | CAWKPGQGAYEQYF | TGTGCCTGGAAACCGGGACAGGGGGCTTACGAGCAGTACTTC
TRBD1 | TRBJ2-3 | . | TRBV27 | CASSSDRGAQYF | TGTGCCAGCAGTTCGGACAGGGGGGCCCAGTATTTT
. | TRBJ2-3 | . | TRBV10-3 | CATTHRGSDTQYF | TGTGCCACCACTCATCGGGGGTCAGATACGCAGTATTTT
. | TRBJ1-2 | few | TRBV18 | CASSVQGGGGYTF | TGTGCCAGCTCCGTACAAGGGGGTGGAGGCTACACCTTC
. | TRBJ2-2 | . | TRBV28 | CASRRITGELFF | TGTGCCAGCAGGAGGATCACCGGGGAGCTGTTTTTT
TRBD2 | TRBJ2-5 | . | TRBV10-3 | CAITEGIAGGETQYF | TGTGCCATCACCGAGGGAATAGCGGGGGGAGAGACCCAGTACTTC
. | TRBJ2-2 | . | TRBV6-5 | CASRRLRNTGELFF | TGTGCCAGCAGAAGGTTGCGAAACACCGGGGAGCTGTTTTTT
. | TRBJ2-7 | . | TRBV10-3 | CAINQQGGGSEQYF | TGTGCCATCAACCAACAGGGAGGAGGGTCCGAGCAGTACTTC
. | TRBJ2-3 | . | TRBV6-6 | CASSYRGPDTQYF | TGTGCCAGCAGTTACCGTGGCCCAGATACGCAGTATTTT
. | TRBJ1-2 | . | TRBV5-6 | CASSFARGINYGYTF | TGTGCCAGCAGCTTTGCCCGGGGGATCAACTATGGCTACACCTTC
TRBD1 | TRBJ2-7 | once | TRBV5-5 | CASSAQGASSSYEQYF | TGTGCCAGCAGCGCCCAGGGGGCCTCAAGCTCCTACGAGCAGTACTTC
. | TRBJ1-2 | . | TRBV7-2 | CASSLGSPVNYGYTF | TGTGCCAGCAGCTTAGGGTCCCCCGTTAACTATGGCTACACCTTC